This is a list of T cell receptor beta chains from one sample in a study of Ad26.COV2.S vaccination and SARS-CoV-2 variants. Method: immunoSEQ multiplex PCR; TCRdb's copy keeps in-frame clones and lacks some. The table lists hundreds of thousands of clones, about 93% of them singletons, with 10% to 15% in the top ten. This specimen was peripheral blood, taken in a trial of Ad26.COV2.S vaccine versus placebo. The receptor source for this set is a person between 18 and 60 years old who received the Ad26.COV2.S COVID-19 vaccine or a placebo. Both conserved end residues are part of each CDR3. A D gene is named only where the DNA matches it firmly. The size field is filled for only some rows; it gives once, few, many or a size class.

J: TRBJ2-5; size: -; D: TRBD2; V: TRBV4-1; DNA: TGCGCCAGCAACCCTACTAGCGGGACATGGGAGACCCAGTACTTC; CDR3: CASNPTSGTWETQYF
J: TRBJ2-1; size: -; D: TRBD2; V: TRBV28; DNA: TGTGCCAGCAGTTCAATAGCGGGAGGCCGCTCCTACAATGAGCAGTTCTTC; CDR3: CASSSIAGGRSYNEQFF
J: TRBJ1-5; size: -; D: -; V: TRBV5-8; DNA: TGTGCCAGCAGCTTGAGGGTCGGCAATCAGCCCCAGCATTTT; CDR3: CASSLRVGNQPQHF
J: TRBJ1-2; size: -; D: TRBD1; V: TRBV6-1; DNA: TGTGCCAGCAGTAACCGAGGGACAGGGGATGGCTACACCTTC; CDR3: CASSNRGTGDGYTF
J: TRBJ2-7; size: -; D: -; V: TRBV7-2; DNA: TGTGCCAGCAGCTTAGGCGGGCCGCAGTACTTC; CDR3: CASSLGGPQYF
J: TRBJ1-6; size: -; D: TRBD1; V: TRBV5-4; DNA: TGTGCCAGCAGCTTGGTAACAGGGGAGAATTCACCCCTCCACTTT; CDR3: CASSLVTGENSPLHF
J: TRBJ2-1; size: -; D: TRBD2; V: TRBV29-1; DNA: TGCAGCGTTGAATCCGACCGCGGGAGCTCCTACAATGAGCAGTTCTTC; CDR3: CSVESDRGSSYNEQFF
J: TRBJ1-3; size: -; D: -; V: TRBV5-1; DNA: TGCGCCAGCAGCGCCGGACCGGCCTCTGGAAACACCATATATTTT; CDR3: CASSAGPASGNTIYF
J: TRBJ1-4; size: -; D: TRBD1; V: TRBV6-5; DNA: TGTGCCAGCAGGCTGGACAGGGACGAAAAACTGTTTTTT; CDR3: CASRLDRDEKLFF
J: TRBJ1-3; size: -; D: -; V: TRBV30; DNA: TGTGCCTGGAGGGATCTGAACACCATATATTTT; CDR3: CAWRDLNTIYF
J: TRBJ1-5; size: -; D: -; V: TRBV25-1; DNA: TGTGCCAGCAGTGCCTCCGGGGGGCTGGGTAATCAGCCCCAGCATTTT; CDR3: CASSASGGLGNQPQHF
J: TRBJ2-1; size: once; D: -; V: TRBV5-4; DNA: TGTGCCAGCAGCTTTAATGTGCGCTCCTACAATGAGCAGTTCTTC; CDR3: CASSFNVRSYNEQFF
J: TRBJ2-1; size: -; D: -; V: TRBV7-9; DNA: TGTGCCAGCAGCTCCGGACTAACCAGCGATGAGCAGTTCTTC; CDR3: CASSSGLTSDEQFF
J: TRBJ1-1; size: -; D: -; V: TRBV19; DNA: TGTGCCAGTACTGACTTGGGGGCAGCTTTCTTT; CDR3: CASTDLGAAFF
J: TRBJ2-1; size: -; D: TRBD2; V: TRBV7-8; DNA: TGTGCCAGCAGCTTAGTTAGCGGGAGGTTAAGCTCCTACAATGAGCAGTTCTTC; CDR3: CASSLVSGRLSSYNEQFF
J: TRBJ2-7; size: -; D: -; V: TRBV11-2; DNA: TGTGCCAGCAGCTTATGGATATTAGACGAGCAGTACTTC; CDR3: CASSLWILDEQYF
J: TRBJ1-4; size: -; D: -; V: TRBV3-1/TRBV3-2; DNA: TGTGCCAGCAGCCTAGACGCTCAGAGGGAAAAACTGTTTTTT; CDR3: CASSLDAQREKLFF
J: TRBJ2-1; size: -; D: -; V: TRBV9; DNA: TGTGCCAGCAGCGTTGGCGGGACTTACAATGAGCAGTTCTTC; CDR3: CASSVGGTYNEQFF
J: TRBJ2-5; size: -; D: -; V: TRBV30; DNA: TGTGCCTGGAATCTGTTAGCCCAAGAGACCCAGTACTTC; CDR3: CAWNLLAQETQYF
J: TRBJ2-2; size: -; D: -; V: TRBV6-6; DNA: TGTGCCAGCAGTTACTCGCCCAGGAGTAGGTCCGGGGAGCTGTTTTTT; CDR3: CASSYSPRSRSGELFF
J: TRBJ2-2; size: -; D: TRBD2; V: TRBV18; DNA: TGTGCCAGCTCACCCACGACCGGGACTAGCAGATACACCGGGGAGCTGTTTTTT; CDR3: CASSPTTGTSRYTGELFF
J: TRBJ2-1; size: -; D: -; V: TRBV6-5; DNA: TGTGCCAGCAGTCCCGCCTCCAGCGTTTACAATGAGCAGTTCTTC; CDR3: CASSPASSVYNEQFF
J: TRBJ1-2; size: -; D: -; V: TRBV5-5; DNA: TGTGCCAGCAGCGGCAGGATCCCTAACTATGGCTACACCTTC; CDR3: CASSGRIPNYGYTF
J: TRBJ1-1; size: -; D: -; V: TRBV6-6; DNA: TGTGCCAGCAGTCGACAGGTAATGAACACTGAAGCTTTCTTT; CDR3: CASSRQVMNTEAFF
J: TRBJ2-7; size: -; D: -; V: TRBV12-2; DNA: TGTGCAAGTCGCCACCGGGGGTCGGACGAGCAGTACTTC; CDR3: CASRHRGSDEQYF
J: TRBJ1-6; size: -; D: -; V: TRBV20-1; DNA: TGCAGTGCTAGTATGAGGGGGATTTCACCCCTCCACTTT; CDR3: CSASMRGISPLHF
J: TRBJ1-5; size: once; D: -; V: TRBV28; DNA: TGTGCCAGCACTCCGGGGGCTATTCAGCCCCAGCATTTT; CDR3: CASTPGAIQPQHF
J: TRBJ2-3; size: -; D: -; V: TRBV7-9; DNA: TGTGCCAGCAGCTTAGATCGTTCGGGAGAGCCCACAGATACGCAGTATTTT; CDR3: CASSLDRSGEPTDTQYF
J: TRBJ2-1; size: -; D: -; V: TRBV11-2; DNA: TGTGCCAGCAGCACCCATCAGGGCAGGAGATACTACAATGAGCAGTTCTTC; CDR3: CASSTHQGRRYYNEQFF
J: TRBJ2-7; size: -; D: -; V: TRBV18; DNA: TGTGCCAGCTCACCCTCACCTGAACCTCTTATCGGTTCCTACGAGCAGTACTTC; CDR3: CASSPSPEPLIGSYEQYF
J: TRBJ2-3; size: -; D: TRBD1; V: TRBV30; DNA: TGTGCCTGGAGTCGTACAGGGGCCAAGGGAGATACGCAGTATTTT; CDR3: CAWSRTGAKGDTQYF
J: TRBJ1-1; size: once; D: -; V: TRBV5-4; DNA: TGTGCCAGCAGCTTTGGAGACACTGAAGCTTTCTTT; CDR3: CASSFGDTEAFF
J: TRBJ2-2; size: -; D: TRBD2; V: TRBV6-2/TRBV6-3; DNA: TGTGCCAGCAGTCACCGCGGGAGGGAGAACACCGGGGAGCTGTTTTTT; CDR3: CASSHRGRENTGELFF
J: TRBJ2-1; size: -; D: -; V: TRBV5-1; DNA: TGCGCCAGCACCTGGACCACCGCGAGCTCCTACAATGAGCAGTTCTTC; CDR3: CASTWTTASSYNEQFF
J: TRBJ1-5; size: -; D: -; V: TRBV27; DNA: TGTGCCAGCAGTTTCCAGAATCAGCCCCAGCATTTT; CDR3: CASSFQNQPQHF
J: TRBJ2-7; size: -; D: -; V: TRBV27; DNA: TGTGCCAGCAGCCTCACAGGGAGCTCCTACGAGCAGTACTTC; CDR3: CASSLTGSSYEQYF
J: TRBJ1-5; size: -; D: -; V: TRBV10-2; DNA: TGCGCCAGCAGTGAGTCGGGGGGATCGCAGCCCCAGCATTTT; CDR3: CASSESGGSQPQHF
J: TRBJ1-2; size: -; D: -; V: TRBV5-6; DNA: TGTGCCAGCAGCTTGGGTCCAGCCTTAGCTAACTATGGCTACACCTTC; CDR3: CASSLGPALANYGYTF
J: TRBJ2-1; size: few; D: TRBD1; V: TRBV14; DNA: TGTGCCAGCAGCGCAGACCCAGACAGGGGTCTGTTCTTC; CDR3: CASSADPDRGLFF
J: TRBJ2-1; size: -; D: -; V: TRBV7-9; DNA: TGTGCCAGCAGCTGGGGGTCAGCAGTTGGGTTCTTC; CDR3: CASSWGSAVGFF
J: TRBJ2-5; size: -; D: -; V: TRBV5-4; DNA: TGTGCCAGCAGCTTGGATAAAACCCAAGAGACCCAGTACTTC; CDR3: CASSLDKTQETQYF
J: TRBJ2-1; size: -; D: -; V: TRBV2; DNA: TGTGCCAGCAGTGAAATCGAGGGATTCAATGAGCAGTTCTTC; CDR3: CASSEIEGFNEQFF
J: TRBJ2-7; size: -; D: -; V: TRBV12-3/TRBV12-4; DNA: TGTGCCAGCAGGCACCAAACAGGGTCCGAGCAGTACTTC; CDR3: CASRHQTGSEQYF